This T cell receptor (beta chain) comes out of a study of T cells in narcolepsy. Broader study findings: Autoreactive HCRT-specific and TRIB2-specific clonotypes were marked in same-patient CSF-versus-blood CD4+ comparisons. Reportedly, autoreactive clonotypes were serially detected in patients' blood but not controls'. Autoreactive clone sequences were missing from some blood memory CD4+ repertoires.

Generated by immunoSEQ multiplex PCR, the TCRdb table keeps only in-frame clones and is missing some. The table shows roughly 25,000 clones, with around 63% occurring only once. In regard to this clone: The antigen remains undetermined.

Germline lookup yields CDR1 LNHDA and CDR2 SQIVND (reference sequence). With 1 base clipped from V and 0 bases from J, the junction kept 0 bases outside the gene matches. This CDR3 comprises 15 residues. The J gene is TRBJ2-1, the V gene TRBV19; 7 positions match TRBD2. The sequence was obtained from a human donor in good health. The sample taken for sequencing was memory (CD45RA-) CD4+ T cells from blood. The CDR3 nucleotides read TGTGCCAGTAGTATAGCGGGAGGCTCCTACAATGAGCAGTTCTTC. Amino acids: CASSIAGGSYNEQFF. Complete variable domain (other parts from reference TRBV19 and TRBJ2-1): DGGITQSPKYLFRKEGQNVTLSCEQNLNHDAMYWYRQDPGQGLRLIYYSQIVNDFQKGDIAEGYSVSREKKESFPLTVTSAQKNPTAFYLCASSIAGGSYNEQFFGPGTRLTVL.